This TCR beta chain comes out of a study of T cell repertoires in cytomegalovirus infection. Turning to the study itself: Shared public TCR beta signatures pointed to both CMV infection and a matching HLA type.

Regarding this clonotype: Its antigen remains unidentified.

TCRdb analysed the reads with MiXCR anew, one entry per CDR3 protein. The sample has about 890,000 distinct CDR3 sequences; approximately 31% are singletons. V gave up 0 bases and J gave up 10 bases, with 18 bases separating them. The germline CDR1 and CDR2 sequences are LGHDT and YNNKEL (reference sequence). The CDR3 spans 15 residues. The specimen comprised cultured CD8+ T cells from PBMCs, sampled from culture after CMV antigen stimulation. The clonotype was recovered from a human donor in good health (CMV status not recorded). Some clones in this sample may be carry-over from other donors' samples. The rearrangement links TRBV3-1 to TRBJ1-1, with D tentatively TRBD1 (6 bases). In nucleotides, the CDR3 is TGTGCCAGCAGCCAAGAGGTTGGGGGGCCTGATACAGCTTTCTTT. It is translated as CASSQEVGGPDTAFF.